The next 15 T cell receptor beta chains were all read from a single sample in a study of blood T cell repertoires in COVID-19. Sequencing was performed with immunoSEQ multiplex PCR; in TCRdb, only in-frame clones are kept and a portion is missing. The sample contains roughly 200,000 clones, about 87% of which appear only once. The sequencing sample was made of peripheral blood. The receptors derive from a man aged 55 to 70 with acute or convalescent COVID-19.

The chain is built from TRBV3-1 (or the pseudogene TRBV3-2) and TRBJ1-5; 10 bases align to TRBD1. There are 16 residues in the CDR3. After removal of 3 bases from V and 4 bases from J, the junction contained 6 bases not matched to a gene. The V gene's germline CDR1 is LGHDT and CDR2 YNNKEL (reference sequence). As DNA, the CDR3 is TGTGCCAGCAGCCAGGGGGACAGGGGACTAAATCAGCCCCAGCATTTT. Encoded protein: CASSQGDRGLNQPQHF.

The chain uses TRBV10-1 and TRBJ2-1; 9 nucleotides agree with TRBD2. V lost 2 bases to trimming and J lost 2 bases; unmatched junction nucleotides: 4. The CDR3 is 16 amino acids. The germline gives CDR1 WNHNN, CDR2 SYGVQD (reference sequence). The CDR3 DNA is TGCGCCAGCAGTGAGCGGGGCGGGGGGGCCTACAATGAGCAGTTCTTC. Amino acid sequence: CASSERGGGAYNEQFF.

This chain connects TRBV5-4 to TRBJ1-1, with D possibly matching TRBD1 (5 bases). Germline CDR1 SGHNT, CDR2 YYREEE (reference sequence). The V gene lost 1 base and the J gene lost 4 bases, with 8 bases spanning the gap. The CDR3 runs 13 residues. The CDR3 protein is CASSLWQGTEAFF. The DNA for the CDR3 is TGTGCCAGCAGCTTGTGGCAGGGCACTGAAGCTTTCTTT.

The chain has TRBV5-1 and TRBJ2-5, with 7 bases aligning to TRBD2. Trimming at V came to 4 bases and at J to 5 bases, leaving 8 bases not matched to a gene. Germline V gene sequence: CDR1 SGHRS, CDR2 YFSETQ. CDR3 length equals 14 residues. The CDR3 nucleotides are TGCGCCAGCAGCCGCTTGGGGCGGGGGGAGACCCAGTACTTC. Translated, it gives CASSRLGRGETQYF.

The sample holds a few counts of this clone. The rearrangement uses TRBV15 and TRBJ2-2; the match to TRBD2 covers 12 bases. This CDR3 has 19 amino acids. The germline V gene encodes CDR1 LNHNV and CDR2 YYDKDF (reference sequence). V lost 2 bases and J lost 2; bases outside the gene matches: 9. This CDR3 is CATSRSPGLAGYNTGELFF. Written as DNA, the CDR3 is TGTGCCACCAGCAGAAGCCCTGGACTAGCGGGGTATAACACCGGGGAGCTGTTTTTT.

The chain is built from TRBV28 and TRBJ2-5, with 9 nucleotides matching TRBD1. The CDR3 contains 16 residues. V dropped 6 bases and J dropped 5; count of bases not matched to a gene: 13. Germline-derived CDR1 and CDR2 are MDHEN and SYDVKM. The CDR3 loop is CASRKLLYRGQETQYF. The CDR3 DNA reads TGTGCCAGCAGAAAACTTCTATACAGGGGGCAGGAGACCCAGTACTTC.

The J gene is TRBJ1-1, the V gene TRBV28; 8 nucleotides agree with TRBD1. The CDR3 has 14 amino acids. Germline CDR1 is MDHEN and CDR2 is SYDVKM. The V segment lost 6 bases and the J segment 0 bases; nucleotides outside the gene matches: 3. The DNA of the CDR3 is TGTGCCAGCAGGAGGGACAGGCTGAACACTGAAGCTTTCTTT. Its translation: CASRRDRLNTEAFF. Full variable domain (missing parts from reference TRBV28 and TRBJ1-1): DVKVTQSSRYLVKRTGEKVFLECVQDMDHENMFWYRQDPGLGLRLIYFSYDVKMKEKGDIPEGYSVSREKKERFSLILESASTNQTSMYLCASRRDRLNTEAFFGQGTRLTVV.

This clone occurred a few times. This chain joins TRBV28 and TRBJ2-2, with 10 bases aligning to TRBD2. CDR1 is MDHEN and CDR2 is SYDVKM in the germline V gene. V gave up 8 bases and J gave up 0 bases; unmatched junction bases: 6. The CDR3 runs to 16 residues. The CDR3 sequence: CASGQLAGANTGELFF. DNA of the CDR3: TGTGCCAGCGGGCAGCTAGCGGGGGCGAACACCGGGGAGCTGTTTTTT.

V is TRBV7-9 and J is TRBJ2-4, with D tentatively TRBD1 (5 bases). The CDR3 covers 17 residues. Germline CDR1 and CDR2: SEHNR and FQNEAQ (reference sequence). Between the trimmed V and J ends, which lost 1 base and 0 bases, there was a span of 13 bases. CDR3 coding DNA: TGTGCCAGCAGCTTAGGGGGCGTATCCATAGCCAAAAACATTCAGTACTTC. Its translation is CASSLGGVSIAKNIQYF.

The chain is built from TRBV7-2 and TRBJ1-2; D perhaps matches TRBD1 (5 bases). Trimming removed 0 bases at V and 2 bases at J, with 10 bases between. The germline V gene has CDR1 SGHTA and CDR2 FQGNSA. This CDR3 is built from 15 residues. CDR3 in amino acids: CASSLAGAKNYGYTF. CDR3 sequence (DNA): TGTGCCAGCAGCTTAGCTGGGGCAAAAAACTATGGCTACACCTTC.

This chain joins TRBV10-3 and TRBJ1-6; D is uncertain. The V gene lost 11 bases and the J gene lost 7 bases, with 15 bases spanning the gap. This CDR3 has 13 residues. In germline, CDR1 is ENHRY, CDR2 SYGVKD. The CDR3 DNA follows: TGTGCCTCGGGGAGGGCGGAAAATTCACCCCTCCACTTT. Residues: CASGRAENSPLHF.

This clone was found once. The gene calls are TRBV5-4 and TRBJ1-5; D call uncertain. The CDR3 is 15 residues long. With 9 bases removed from V and 3 bases from J, the gap between germline ends came to 19 bases. The germline V gene has CDR1 SGHNT and CDR2 YYREEE (reference sequence). CDR3 nucleotide sequence: TGTGCCACCCAGCTTGGGAGGGAAACCAATCAGCCCCAGCATTTT. Its protein product is CATQLGRETNQPQHF.

V is TRBV7-8 and J is TRBJ1-5; D call uncertain. In germline, CDR1 is SGHVS, CDR2 FQNEAQ. V lost 2 bases, J lost 2 bases, and 10 bases lay in between. This CDR3 has 15 residues. The CDR3 region is CASSLSGQGNQPQHF. In DNA, the CDR3 is TGTGCCAGCAGCTTAAGTGGGCAGGGCAATCAGCCCCAGCATTTT.

The rearrangement uses TRBV25-1 and TRBJ2-7, with 7 bases lining up with TRBD2. Germline CDR1 MGHDK, CDR2 SYGVNS. The V and J ends lost 6 bases and 6 bases, in that order; junction bases with no gene match: 11. The CDR3 length is 14 residues. CDR3 sequence reads: CASRVREGLSEQYF. DNA of the CDR3: TGTGCCAGCAGGGTAAGGGAGGGCTTGAGCGAGCAGTACTTC.

V gene TRBV4-1 combines with J gene TRBJ2-1; maybe TRBD2 (5 bases). The length of the CDR3 is 14 residues. The V gene's germline CDR1 is MGHRA and CDR2 YSYEKL. Trimming shortened V by 1 base and J by 5 bases, and 9 bases separated the two germline ends. The CDR3 loop reads CASSQAGINNEQFF. As DNA, the CDR3 is TGCGCCAGCAGCCAAGCCGGGATTAACAATGAGCAGTTCTTC.